This TCR beta chain derives from a study of cytomegalovirus exposure and HLA in healthy donors. TCRdb's table, derived via immunoSEQ multiplex PCR, lists solely in-frame clones and lacks some. The sample has fewer than 95,000 clones, around 94% seen once. Trimming cost V 3 bases and J 2 bases, with 13 bases left between them. The CDR3 sequence is 15 residues long. Germline lookup yields CDR1 SGHVS and CDR2 FQNEAQ. V is TRBV7-8 and J is TRBJ1-2; tentatively, D is TRBD1 (5 bases). The clonotype originates from a young woman in good health and CMV-seronegative. Material: PBMCs. The CDR3 loop is CASSFRQFWNYGYTF. The CDR3 region has the DNA TGTGCCAGCAGCTTCAGACAGTTTTGGAACTATGGCTACACCTTC.